Shown below are 25 T cell receptor beta chains from a single sample sequenced in a study of Ad26.COV2.S vaccination and SARS-CoV-2 variants. The treatment was: around 19 received Ad26.COV2.S at low or high dose, single or two shots; 5 received placebo; per-sample allocation not given. Day 63 after the first vaccine or placebo injection was the time point for sampling. Some clones are missing from TCRdb's copy, which holds only in-frame ones; the method was immunoSEQ multiplex PCR. The sample holds approximately 420,000 clones, roughly 90% seen once. The sequencing used peripheral blood, collected in a trial of Ad26.COV2.S vaccine versus placebo. The receptors were sampled from a person aged 18-60 years who received the Ad26.COV2.S COVID-19 vaccine or a placebo.

The V gene is TRBV28, the J gene TRBJ2-4, with a tentative D call TRBD1 (6 bases). Per the germline V gene, CDR1 is MDHEN and CDR2 is SYDVKM. V was pared by 6 bases and J by 7 bases, with 16 bases between. The CDR3 runs 14 residues. The CDR3 DNA reads as TGTGCCAGCAGGTGGGGACGGCAGGGGAACATTCAGTACTTC. Amino acids: CASRWGRQGNIQYF.

This chain connects TRBV7-9 to TRBJ2-7, with 10 positions matching TRBD1. The V gene's germline CDR1 is SEHNR and CDR2 FQNEAQ (reference sequence). The CDR3 covers 15 residues. Trimming took 5 bases from V and 3 from J; bases not matched to a gene: 7. In DNA form, the CDR3 reads TGTGCCAGCAGCCTTGGGACAGGGGATTTCTACGAGCAGTACTTC. This translates into CASSLGTGDFYEQYF.

The genes are TRBV29-1 and TRBJ2-1; D gene unclear. CDR1 is SQVTM and CDR2 is ANQGSEA in the germline V gene. V dropped 4 bases and J dropped 2 bases, with 12 bases sitting between them. This CDR3 is built from 14 residues. DNA of the CDR3: TGCAGCGTTGTTGGGGAATTCACCTACAATGAGCAGTTCTTC. This gives the protein CSVVGEFTYNEQFF.

The CDR3 nucleotides read TGTGCCAGCAACGGGACTATTCTCTACGAGCAGTACTTC. Amino acid sequence: CASNGTILYEQYF. The gene calls are TRBV11-2 and TRBJ2-7; 7 bases match TRBD2. CDR1 SGHAT and CDR2 FQNNGV come from the germline V gene. The V segment lost 7 bases and the J segment 3 bases; nucleotides outside the gene matches: 6. CDR3 size: 13 residues.

This rearrangement joins TRBV3-1 (or the pseudogene TRBV3-2) to TRBJ2-3, with D unclear. This CDR3 has 12 residues. V shed 3 bases and J shed 12 bases, with 13 bases lying between them. Germline V gene lookup returns CDR1 LGHDT and CDR2 YNNKEL (reference sequence). Here the CDR3 DNA reads TGTGCCAGCAGCCATTTCGAGCGATCACAGTATTTT. This encodes CASSHFERSQYF.

V usage is TRBV19 and J usage is TRBJ2-7, with TRBD2 matching over 8 bases. The CDR3 totals 14 residues. Germline V gene lookup returns CDR1 LNHDA and CDR2 SQIVND (reference sequence). The V and J ends lost 3 bases and 5 bases, in that order; junction bases with no gene match: 6. Written as DNA, the CDR3 is TGTGCCAGTAGTATCCTAGCGGGTCCTAACGAGCAGTACTTC. This encodes CASSILAGPNEQYF.

This chain uses TRBV5-1 with TRBJ2-7; D possibly corresponds to TRBD1 (6 bases). Germline V gene data show CDR1 as SGHRS and CDR2 as YFSETQ. CDR3 length equals 13 residues. The V end was cut by 4 bases, the J end by 7 bases, with 15 bases between. CDR3 sequence reads: CASSQDSRPEQYF. DNA of the CDR3: TGCGCCAGCAGCCAGGACAGCCGTCCAGAGCAGTACTTC. The complete variable domain, with remaining parts taken from reference TRBV5-1 and TRBJ2-7, reads KAGVTQTPRYLIKTRGQQVTLSCSPISGHRSVSWYQQTPGQGLQFLFEYFSETQRNKGNFPGRFSGRQFSNSRSEMNVSTLELGDSALYLCASSQDSRPEQYFGPGTRLTVT.

This chain joins TRBV6-5 and TRBJ2-2, with unresolved D. This CDR3 has 13 amino acids. CDR1 is MNHEY, CDR2 SVGAGI, per germline. Trimming shortened V by 1 base and J by 5 bases, and 5 bases separated the two germline ends. DNA for the CDR3: TGTGCCAGCAGTTACTGGGGAACCGGGGAGCTGTTTTTT. It yields the protein CASSYWGTGELFF.

This rearrangement joins TRBV3-1 (or the pseudogene TRBV3-2) to TRBJ1-2; TRBD1 aligns across 11 bases. The germline V gene encodes CDR1 LGHDT and CDR2 YNNKEL (reference sequence). The CDR3 is 14 amino acids. Trimming took 4 bases from V and 7 from J; bases not matched to a gene: 5. The CDR3 region is CASSPGTGGSGYTF. CDR3 nucleotide sequence: TGTGCCAGCAGCCCCGGGACAGGGGGTAGTGGCTACACCTTC.

This chain uses TRBV27 with TRBJ2-3; D is undetermined. The ends were cut back, 7 bases at V and 0 bases at J, with 20 bases in the middle. Germline assignment: CDR1 MNHEY and CDR2 SMNVEV (reference sequence). This CDR3 spans 17 amino acids. The CDR3 protein is CASNRKLETQSTDTQYF. The CDR3, as DNA: TGTGCCAGCAATCGGAAGTTGGAGACCCAAAGCACAGATACGCAGTATTTT.

This clone has only one observation. The chain uses TRBV12-3 or TRBV12-4 and TRBJ1-4; D is uncertain. V dropped 6 bases and J dropped 7 bases, with 12 bases sitting between them. The CDR3 runs 13 residues. The CDR3 protein is CASRIRRGEKLFF. The CDR3 nucleotides are TGTGCCAGCAGGATTCGACGGGGTGAAAAACTGTTTTTT.

The chain combines TRBV30 with TRBJ2-5; no clear D gene. The CDR3 contains 14 residues. V was clipped by 1 base and J by 6 bases, with 15 bases between them. Looked up from germline, CDR1 is GTSNPN and CDR2 is SVGIG (reference sequence). The CDR3 DNA follows: TGTGCCTGGAGTGCGGCAGCGCCTAGGCAGACCCAGTACTTC. Amino acids: CAWSAAAPRQTQYF.

This chain links TRBV3-1 (or the pseudogene TRBV3-2) with TRBJ2-7; 15 bases are shared with TRBD2. Germline V CDR1 and CDR2: LGHDT, YNNKEL (reference sequence). Trimming removed 6 bases from V and 1 base from J; junction bases left unmatched: 7. The CDR3 length is 17 residues. The CDR3 bases are TGTGCCAGCAGGGGACCGGGACTAGCGGGGGGATCCTACGAGCAGTACTTC. The encoded protein is CASRGPGLAGGSYEQYF.

The chain is built from TRBV7-6 and TRBJ2-1, with D maybe TRBD2 (5 bases). V lost 5 bases and J lost 8, with 16 bases in between. From germline, CDR1 is SGHVS and CDR2 FNYEAQ. The CDR3 loop spans 14 amino acids. The DNA for the CDR3 is TGTGCCAGCAGCCCTATCGGGGATTTGGATGAGCAGTTCTTC. This encodes CASSPIGDLDEQFF.

V gene TRBV7-9 combines with J gene TRBJ1-4, with D unresolved. The CDR3 runs 14 residues. Trimming left V 4 bases short and J 5 bases short, with 11 bases between. Germline V lookup: CDR1 SEHNR, CDR2 FQNEAQ (reference sequence). CDR3 residues: CASSYPGGNEKLFF. The CDR3 coding sequence is TGTGCCAGCAGCTACCCAGGAGGAAATGAAAAACTGTTTTTT. Based on the CDR3 plus reference TRBV7-9 and TRBJ1-4, the full variable domain is DTGVSQNPRHKITKRGQNVTFRCDPISEHNRLYWYRQTLGQGPEFLTYFQNEAQLEKSRLLSDRFSAERPKGSFSTLEIQRTEQGDSAMYLCASSYPGGNEKLFFGSGTQLSVL.

Only a few counts were recorded for this clone. This chain links TRBV28 with TRBJ1-2, with unresolved D. The CDR3 has 12 residues. Trimming took off 7 bases at V and 1 base at J, with 7 bases between the two ends. Germline CDR1 and CDR2: MDHEN and SYDVKM. The CDR3 bases are TGTGCCAGCAAGTACAGTAACTATGGCTACACCTTC. Translated, it gives CASKYSNYGYTF.

The chain uses TRBV14 and TRBJ2-7; D possibly corresponds to TRBD2 (5 bases). This CDR3 comprises 14 residues. Per germline, CDR1 SGHDN and CDR2 FVKESK. V lost 4 bases to trimming and J lost 6 bases, with 16 bases between them. The CDR3 region has the DNA TGTGCCAGCAGCCTCGCGGGTTTATTTGGCGAGCAGTACTTC. As protein: CASSLAGLFGEQYF.

This chain joins TRBV6-2 or TRBV6-3 and TRBJ1-1, with D tentatively TRBD1 (5 bases). Trimming shortened V by 2 bases and J by 4 bases, and 11 bases separated the two germline ends. Germline CDR1 is MNHEY and CDR2 is SVGEGT. The CDR3 contains 14 residues. DNA for the CDR3: TGTGCCAGCAGTTACACCAGGGAGGTCACTGAAGCTTTCTTT. Translation gives CASSYTREVTEAFF.

The chain recombines TRBV7-8 with TRBJ1-1; D gene ambiguous. V shed 0 bases and J shed 3 bases, with 17 bases lying between them. This CDR3 has 17 amino acids. The germline V gene has CDR1 SGHVS and CDR2 FQNEAQ. CDR3 amino acids: CASSLAPLVRRHTEAFF. For the CDR3, the DNA is TGTGCCAGCAGCTTAGCACCTCTCGTGAGACGGCACACTGAAGCTTTCTTT.

The V call is TRBV7-2, the J call TRBJ2-1; 9 bases are a match to TRBD2. Germline V gives CDR1 SGHTA, CDR2 FQGNSA. The CDR3 contains 16 residues. V was clipped by 4 bases and J by 7 bases; unmatched bases: 11. The CDR3 sequence is CASSSELAGGLNEQFF. Written as DNA, the CDR3 is TGTGCCAGCAGCTCAGAGTTGGCGGGGGGGCTGAATGAGCAGTTCTTC.

The CDR3 loop is CASRGTGTYEQYF. CDR3 nucleotides: TGTGCCAGCAGGGGGACTGGGACCTACGAGCAGTACTTC. V gene TRBV7-2 combines with J gene TRBJ2-7; D is perhaps TRBD2 (6 bases). The CDR3 contains 13 residues. The germline V gene encodes CDR1 SGHTA and CDR2 FQGNSA. Trimming pared 6 bases from V and 2 bases from J, leaving 11 bases between.

Only one count was recorded for this clone. The V gene is TRBV20-1, the J gene TRBJ2-2; the match to TRBD2 covers 8 bases. Germline lookup yields CDR1 DFQATT and CDR2 SNEGSKA (reference sequence). This CDR3 spans 11 amino acids. With V trimmed by 5 bases and J by 13 bases, 6 bases remained unmatched. The CDR3 sequence: CSAYIAGGLFF. DNA of the CDR3: TGCAGTGCTTACATCGCGGGAGGGCTGTTTTTT.

The V and J genes are TRBV11-1 and TRBJ2-5, with a tentative D call TRBD1 (6 bases). V shed 1 base and J shed 5 bases, with 14 bases lying between them. The CDR3 contains 15 residues. The V gene's germline CDR1 is SGHAT and CDR2 FQDESV (reference sequence). DNA of the CDR3: TGTGCCAGCAGCTTAGACCAGGGGCGAGTGGAGACCCAGTACTTC. It specifies CASSLDQGRVETQYF.

This rearrangement joins TRBV5-6 to TRBJ1-4; weak D call: TRBD1 (6 bases). The CDR3 is 15 residues long. V lost 2 bases, J lost 6 bases, and 14 bases lay in between. CDR1 and CDR2 from the germline V gene are SGHDT and YYEEEE. The CDR3 DNA reads TGTGCCAGCAGCTTACAGGGAGCTAAGCATGAAAAACTGTTTTTT. This encodes CASSLQGAKHEKLFF.

The chain uses TRBV29-1 and TRBJ2-5, with 8 bases that match TRBD2. Germline-derived CDR1 and CDR2 are SQVTM and ANQGSEA. The CDR3 consists of 13 residues. The J segment lost 5 bases and the V segment lost 4 bases, leaving 6 bases of the junction unmatched. This CDR3 reads CSVVAGPGETQYF. The CDR3 DNA reads TGCAGCGTTGTAGCGGGGCCCGGCGAGACCCAGTACTTC.